The present TCR beta chain was sequenced within a study of spatial heterogeneity in lung cancer. About the research overall: Sequences of the beta chain were consistently detected in greater numbers than alpha-chain sequences. An average of more than ten raw reads was observed per unique TCR and UMI combination.

Judged by abundance, this clonotype is medium-sized. All TCR cDNA molecules were individually tagged with a unique molecular identifier. TCRdb recomputed calls from the 5' RACE reads with MiXCR, one row per CDR3 protein. The sample lists 3,000 to 4,500 distinct CDR3 sequences, roughly a quarter seen once, with over 11% in the top ten. V was clipped by 5 bases and J by 7 bases; unmatched bases: 23. Germline V gives CDR1 DFQATT, CDR2 SNEGSKA (reference sequence). The CDR3 runs to 18 residues. Time point: sample taken at primary tumor resection. Whole RNA came from tumor, nontumor lung or frozen PBMC and was sequenced without being sorted. The donors, roughly 70 patients with untreated early-stage non-small cell lung cancer, provided the samples.

The rearrangement joins TRBV20-1 to TRBJ2-1; 7 positions agree with TRBD2. The TCR originated in a male donor with early-stage non-small cell lung cancer. This material consisted of normal lung tissue next to the tumor, taken at surgery. CDR3 DNA sequence: TGCAGTGCTTACTCACCGGGCTCCGGGGGGAAGTCCTTAAATGAGCAGTTCTTC. Its translation is CSAYSPGSGGKSLNEQFF.